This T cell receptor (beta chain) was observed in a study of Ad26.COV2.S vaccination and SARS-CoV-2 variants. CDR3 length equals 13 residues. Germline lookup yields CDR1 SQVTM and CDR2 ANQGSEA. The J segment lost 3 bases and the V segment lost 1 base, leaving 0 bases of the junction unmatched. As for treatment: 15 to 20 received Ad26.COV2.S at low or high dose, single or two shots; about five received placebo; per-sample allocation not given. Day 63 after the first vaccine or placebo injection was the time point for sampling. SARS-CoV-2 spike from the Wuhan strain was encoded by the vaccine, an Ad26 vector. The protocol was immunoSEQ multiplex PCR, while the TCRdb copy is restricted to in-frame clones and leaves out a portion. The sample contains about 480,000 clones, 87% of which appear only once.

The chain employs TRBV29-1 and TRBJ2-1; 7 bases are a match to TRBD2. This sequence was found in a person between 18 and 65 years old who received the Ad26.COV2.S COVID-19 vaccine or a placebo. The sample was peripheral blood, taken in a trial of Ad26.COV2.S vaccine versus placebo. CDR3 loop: CSVEGGSYNEQFF. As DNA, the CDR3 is TGCAGCGTTGAAGGCGGGAGCTACAATGAGCAGTTCTTC.